The clone carrying this T cell receptor (beta chain) showed up just once. The sample is drawn from a study of blood T cell repertoires in COVID-19. Across the whole study: PBMCs, B-cell-depleted T cells, or T cells were the source of the cDNA or gDNA that made up the material.

Cohort assignment relied on participant-reported clinical history. Either two negative PCRs, clearance, or symptom resolution qualified Cohort 3 donors as recovered. J gave up 0 bases and V 10 bases, and 7 bases lay outside the gene matches. Germline V gene data show CDR1 as MNHEY and CDR2 as SVGAGI. CDR3 length: 15 amino acids. Authors' data handling: Reference gene primer amplification gave estimated nucleated cell counts. Data came from immunoSEQ multiplex PCR; TCRdb stores just in-frame clones and leaves some out. The V and J calls and clone size are taken from that table; D and trimming were inferred from the DNA. Among 490,000 or so clones listed, 88% were seen once.

J is TRBJ2-2 and V is TRBV6-5; 8 bases are a match to TRBD2. Sequenced input: PBMCs or T cells enriched from blood (not recorded which). This sequence was found in a middle-aged woman who had recovered from COVID-19. The CDR3 sequence: CATQSGSANTGELFF. In DNA, the CDR3 is TGTGCCACCCAGAGCGGGAGCGCGAACACCGGGGAGCTGTTTTTT.